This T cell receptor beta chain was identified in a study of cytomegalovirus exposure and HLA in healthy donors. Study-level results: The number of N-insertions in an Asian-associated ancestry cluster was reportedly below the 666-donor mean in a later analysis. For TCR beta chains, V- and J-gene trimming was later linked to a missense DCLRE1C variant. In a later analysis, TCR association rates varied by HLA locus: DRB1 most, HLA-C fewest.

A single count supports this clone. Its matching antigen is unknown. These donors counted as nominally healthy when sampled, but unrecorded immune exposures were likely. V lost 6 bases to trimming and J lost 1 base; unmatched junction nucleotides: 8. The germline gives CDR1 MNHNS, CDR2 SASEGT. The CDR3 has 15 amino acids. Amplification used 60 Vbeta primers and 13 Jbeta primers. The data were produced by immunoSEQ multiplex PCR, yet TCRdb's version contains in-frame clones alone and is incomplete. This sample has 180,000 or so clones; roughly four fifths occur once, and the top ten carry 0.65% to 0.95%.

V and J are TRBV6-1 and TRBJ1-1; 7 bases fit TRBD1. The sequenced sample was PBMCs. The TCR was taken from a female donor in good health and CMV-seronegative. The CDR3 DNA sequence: TGTGCCAGCAGAGTAAACAGGGGTCCGAACACTGAAGCTTTCTTT. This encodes CASRVNRGPNTEAFF.